These 7 T cell receptor beta chains were sequenced from one sample in a study of cytomegalovirus exposure and HLA in healthy donors. The primer mix had 60 Vbeta and 13 Jbeta primers. Sequencing was performed with immunoSEQ multiplex PCR; in TCRdb, only in-frame clones are kept and a portion is missing. Seen here are about 100,000 clones, over 60% observed once, and the top ten hold roughly 9.6%. The specimen was PBMCs. Receptors were obtained from a male donor in good health and CMV-seropositive.

This chain connects TRBV2 to TRBJ2-7; D may be TRBD1 (6 bases). This CDR3 comprises 12 residues. The V gene's germline CDR1 is SNHLY and CDR2 FYNNEI. V lost 6 bases and J 3 bases, leaving 9 bases between the germline ends. In nucleotides, the CDR3 is TGTGCCAGCAGGAGGGACATCTACGAGCAGTACTTC. This translates into CASRRDIYEQYF.

The rearrangement joins TRBV5-1 to TRBJ2-1; D uncertain. Germline values: CDR1 SGHRS, CDR2 YFSETQ. CDR3 length: 16 amino acids. Trimming took off 0 bases at V and 1 base at J, with 11 bases between the two ends. The CDR3 here is CASSLDGGSSYNEQFF. Written as DNA, the CDR3 is TGCGCCAGCAGCTTGGATGGTGGTAGTTCCTACAATGAGCAGTTCTTC. The full variable domain, in which reference TRBV5-1 and TRBJ2-1 provide the parts outside the CDR3, is KAGVTQTPRYLIKTRGQQVTLSCSPISGHRSVSWYQQTPGQGLQFLFEYFSETQRNKGNFPGRFSGRQFSNSRSEMNVSTLELGDSALYLCASSLDGGSSYNEQFFGPGTRLTVL.

This rearrangement joins TRBV4-3 to TRBJ2-1; 9 positions match TRBD2. Germline CDR1 and CDR2: LGHNA and YSLEER. This CDR3 region has 16 residues. The V gene end was trimmed by 3 bases and the J gene end by 4 bases; junction bases not matched to a gene: 7. CDR3 protein: CASSQVAGAVYNEQFF. CDR3 nucleotide sequence: TGCGCCAGCAGCCAGGTAGCGGGGGCCGTTTACAATGAGCAGTTCTTC.

The rearrangement uses TRBV29-1 and TRBJ2-3; D gene uncertain. V was shortened by 3 bases and J by 4 bases, with 11 bases between the two germline ends. Germline CDR1 reads SQVTM; CDR2 reads ANQGSEA. This CDR3 has 13 residues. As DNA, the CDR3 is TGCAGCGTTGAGGGCTACCGGTCAGATACGCAGTATTTT. As protein: CSVEGYRSDTQYF.

A few counts support this clone. The genes are TRBV9 and TRBJ2-6; 8 nucleotides match TRBD1. Trimming took 5 bases from V and 0 from J; bases not matched to a gene: 10. Per the germline V gene, CDR1 is SGDLS and CDR2 is YYNGEE. The CDR3 totals 18 residues. CDR3 coding DNA: TGTGCCAGCAGTCCTACCGGGGACAGGCGCTCTGGGGCCAACGTCCTGACTTTC. Translated: CASSPTGDRRSGANVLTF.

This clone is classed as medium-sized. The CDR3 sequence is CASSPLAGASYEQYF. The CDR3, as DNA: TGTGCCAGCAGCCCCCTAGCAGGAGCATCCTACGAGCAGTACTTC. V gene TRBV7-6 combines with J gene TRBJ2-7; possibly TRBD2 for D (5 bases). CDR1 and CDR2 (germline): SGHVS, FNYEAQ. The CDR3 is 15 amino acids. V was pared by 5 bases and J by 1 base, with 15 bases between.

The CDR3 is CASSPPGQDSYEQYF. CDR3 nucleotides: TGTGCCAGCTCACCACCGGGACAGGACTCCTACGAGCAGTACTTC. This chain joins TRBV18 and TRBJ2-7; 8 bases line up with TRBD1. Trimming took 0 bases from V and 0 from J; bases not matched to a gene: 1. The CDR3 loop spans 15 amino acids. From germline, CDR1 is KGHSH and CDR2 LQKENI.